The entry below gives a single TCR beta chain sequence along with its context. One end of the junction is discordant with germline, which a read error may explain. This entry belongs to a study of CD8 T cells in Susac syndrome. With random hexamers, reverse transcription was performed on roughly 0.5 to 1 ug of RNA. immunoSEQ multiplex PCR amplified TCR beta CDR3 across 54 Vbeta, 13 Jbeta. TCRdb reprocessed the immunoSEQ multiplex PCR reads via MiXCR and lists one record per CDR3 protein. The table shows roughly 190,000 distinct CDR3 sequences, with approximately 95% occurring only once. TCR beta sequencing was performed on blood CD8+ and CD4+ T cells. It was negative isolation that provided the CD8+ and CD4+ T cells, whereas TEMRA cells were enriched by FACS. In germline, CDR1 is DFQATT, CDR2 SNEGSKA (reference sequence). This CDR3 spans 15 amino acids.

Sequenced input: CD4+ T cells from PBMCs. The clonotype comes from a human donor in good health. The V and J genes are TRBV20-1 and TRBJ1-5; 9 nucleotides match TRBD1. The CDR3: CSASSTGGAGQLQHF. The DNA for the CDR3 is TGCAGTGCTAGTTCCACAGGGGGCGCGGGTCAGCTCCAGCATTTT.